These T cell receptor beta chains were read from a single sample in a study of blood T cells in healthy people across ages. One entry per CDR3 protein results from TCRdb running MiXCR on the 5' RACE reads. The sample holds about 1.8 million distinct CDR3 sequences, around half seen once. The material sequenced was blood. Receptors were obtained from a woman in her thirties or forties in good health. Each CDR3 is given with its conserved first and last residue. A D gene is named only where the DNA matches it firmly. Only part of the rows carry a size: once, few, many, or a class if the clone is expanded.

v_gene	d_gene	abundance	j_gene	CDR3aa	CDR3nt
TRBV5-1	-	many	TRBJ2-3	CASSLDASTDTQYF	TGCGCCAGCAGCTTGGACGCTAGCACAGATACGCAGTATTTT
TRBV27	-	-	TRBJ1-2	CASSLSGYDGYTF	TGTGCCAGCAGTTTATCGGGGTATGATGGCTACACCTTC
TRBV27	-	-	TRBJ2-5	CASSLSSWAGETQYF	TGTGCCAGCAGTTTATCTAGTTGGGCCGGGGAGACCCAGTACTTC
TRBV29-1	-	-	TRBJ2-3	CSPLRADYTDTQYF	TGCAGCCCGCTTCGTGCGGATTACACAGATACGCAGTATTTT
TRBV7-2	TRBD2	-	TRBJ2-3	CASSPDRGLVADTQYF	TGTGCCAGCAGCCCAGATAGGGGACTAGTTGCAGATACGCAGTATTTT
TRBV7-9	TRBD1	few	TRBJ2-7	CASSPPTFGQGDEQYF	TGTGCCAGCAGCCCGCCAACCTTTGGACAGGGGGACGAGCAGTACTTC
TRBV6-2/TRBV6-3	TRBD1	-	TRBJ2-7	CATRRTGVYEQYF	TGTGCCACCCGACGGACAGGGGTCTACGAGCAGTACTTC
TRBV2	-	-	TRBJ2-7	CASRVSEQYF	TGTGCCAGCAGGGTGAGCGAGCAGTACTTC
TRBV27	TRBD2	-	TRBJ2-3	CASSPRLAGGIRDTQYF	TGTGCCAGCAGTCCGCGACTAGCGGGGGGGATTCGAGATACGCAGTATTTT
TRBV7-3	-	-	TRBJ1-2	CASSLIGPANYGYTF	TGTGCCAGCAGCTTAATAGGTCCAGCTAACTATGGCTACACCTTC
TRBV15	TRBD1	few	TRBJ2-5	CATNRGRETQYF	TGTGCCACCAACAGGGGTAGGGAGACCCAGTACTTC
TRBV5-8	-	few	TRBJ2-1	CASSLGGGANNEQFF	TGTGCCAGCTCCCTGGGAGGGGGGGCTAACAATGAGCAGTTCTTC
TRBV11-2	-	-	TRBJ2-3	CASSVGDLGTDTQYF	TGTGCCAGCAGCGTCGGAGATCTTGGCACAGATACGCAGTATTTT
TRBV6-5	-	-	TRBJ2-1	CASSYRGAGEQFF	TGTGCCAGCAGTTATCGCGGGGCGGGGGAGCAGTTCTTC
TRBV5-1	TRBD2	-	TRBJ2-5	CASSSGTSGEQETQYF	TGCGCCAGCAGCTCTGGGACTAGCGGGGAACAAGAGACCCAGTACTTC
TRBV20-1	TRBD1	-	TRBJ2-3	CSASGQPNQPQYF	TGCAGTGCCTCGGGACAGCCTAATCAGCCCCAGTATTTT
TRBV20-1	-	-	TRBJ1-2	CSARDLAEVVGYTF	TGCAGTGCTAGAGATTTGGCAGAGGTGGTCGGCTACACCTTC
TRBV7-2	-	-	TRBJ1-4	CASSLGGAGVGEKLFF	TGTGCCAGCAGCTTAGGGGGAGCAGGGGTAGGCGAAAAACTGTTTTTT
TRBV5-1	-	-	TRBJ2-5	CASSAIGGGGIETQYF	TGCGCCAGCAGCGCCATCGGAGGGGGTGGTATAGAGACCCAGTACTTC
TRBV10-3	TRBD2	few	TRBJ2-3	CAISGAGDGSDTQYF	TGTGCCATCAGTGGAGCGGGGGATGGGTCAGATACGCAGTATTTT
TRBV27	-	-	TRBJ2-1	CASSPWNAGGGNEQFF	TGTGCCAGCAGTCCATGGAATGCAGGGGGAGGCAATGAGCAGTTCTTC
TRBV4-1	-	-	TRBJ2-7	CAGSQDITEEGEQYF	TGCGCCGGCAGCCAAGATATCACAGAGGAGGGCGAGCAGTACTTC
TRBV24-1	TRBD1	-	TRBJ2-5	CATSLQGTAETQYF	TGTGCCACCAGTCTACAGGGGACGGCGGAGACCCAGTACTTC
TRBV7-2	TRBD2	few	TRBJ2-7	CASSFDLAGGREQYF	TGTGCCAGCAGCTTCGACCTAGCGGGGGGTCGCGAGCAGTACTTC
TRBV6-2/TRBV6-3	TRBD1	-	TRBJ1-5	CASSDPRTGSGQPQHF	TGTGCCAGCAGTGACCCTCGGACAGGGTCAGGTCAGCCCCAGCATTTT
TRBV24-1	TRBD2	-	TRBJ2-1	CATSDPSSGGVYNEQFF	TGTGCCACCAGTGATCCCTCTAGCGGGGGAGTTTACAATGAGCAGTTCTTC
TRBV9	-	few	TRBJ1-2	CASVSNYGYTF	TGTGCCAGTGTCAGTAACTATGGCTACACCTTC
TRBV4-3	TRBD1	few	TRBJ2-7	CASSQGDRGPYEQYF	TGCGCCAGCAGCCAAGGTGACAGGGGACCCTACGAGCAGTACTTC
TRBV12-3/TRBV12-4	-	few	TRBJ2-4	CASRQDGLAKNIQYF	TGTGCCAGCAGACAAGACGGGTTAGCCAAAAACATTCAGTACTTC
TRBV15	-	few	TRBJ2-5	CATSRGDLQETQYF	TGTGCCACCAGCAGAGGGGATCTCCAAGAGACCCAGTACTTC
TRBV7-2	TRBD1	few	TRBJ2-5	CASSLRGTGGGETQYF	TGTGCCAGCAGCTTACGTGGGACAGGGGGAGGAGAGACCCAGTACTTC
TRBV20-1	-	few	TRBJ2-7	CSATGFNEQYF	TGCAGTGCTACCGGGTTCAACGAGCAGTACTTC
TRBV20-1	-	many	TRBJ1-2	CSAHDPENYGYTF	TGCAGTGCACACGACCCTGAAAACTATGGCTACACCTTC
TRBV3-1	TRBD2	few	TRBJ2-1	CASSQDPWLAGGGEQFF	TGTGCCAGCAGCCAAGATCCGTGGCTAGCGGGGGGCGGTGAGCAGTTCTTC
TRBV4-1	TRBD1	few	TRBJ2-3	CASSRRTTGDGGDTQYF	TGCGCCAGCAGCCGAAGGACGACAGGGGACGGGGGAGATACGCAGTATTTT
TRBV10-3	-	few	TRBJ2-5	CATQGGGWEETQYF	TGTGCCACACAAGGAGGGGGCTGGGAAGAGACCCAGTACTTC
TRBV6-2/TRBV6-3	TRBD1	-	TRBJ2-5	CASNYEPRQGAWEQYF	TGTGCCAGCAACTATGAACCGAGACAGGGGGCGTGGGAGCAGTACTTC
TRBV3-1	-	once	TRBJ1-5	CASSQWGDQPQHF	TGTGCCAGCAGCCAATGGGGGGATCAGCCCCAGCATTTT
TRBV6-2/TRBV6-3	-	-	TRBJ1-6	CASSPTPRAPLHF	TGTGCCAGCAGCCCGACCCCGCGGGCACCCCTCCACTTT
TRBV6-6	-	-	TRBJ2-1	CASRQALGYNEQFF	TGTGCCAGCAGACAGGCCCTAGGCTACAATGAGCAGTTCTTC
TRBV14	TRBD1	-	TRBJ2-5	CASSIRQGVREAQYF	TGTGCCAGCAGCATAAGACAGGGGGTCCGAGAGGCCCAGTACTTC
TRBV5-5	-	few	TRBJ2-7	CASSLEVKVMVQYF	TGTGCCAGCAGCTTGGAAGTCAAGGTTATGGTGCAGTACTTC
TRBV7-2	-	-	TRBJ1-6	CASSLSPDSSSPLHF	TGTGCCAGCAGCTTAAGTCCGGACTCTAGCTCACCCCTCCACTTT
TRBV9	-	-	TRBJ1-1	CASSALEGRSEAFF	TGTGCCAGCAGCGCCCTCGAAGGGAGGAGTGAAGCTTTCTTT
TRBV20-1	-	-	TRBJ2-7	CSPRDPTYEQYF	TGCAGTCCCCGGGACCCAACCTACGAGCAGTACTTC
TRBV5-1	-	-	TRBJ1-1	CASSSGLEHTEAFF	TGCGCCAGCAGCTCGGGCTTGGAACACACTGAAGCTTTCTTT
TRBV6-2/TRBV6-3	-	-	TRBJ2-5	CASSSRLPLPETQYF	TGTGCCAGCAGTTCCCGACTGCCTCTCCCAGAGACCCAGTACTTC
TRBV3-1	TRBD2	few	TRBJ2-7	CASSPPAGTRVYEQYF	TGTGCCAGCAGCCCCCCTGCCGGGACTAGGGTCTACGAGCAGTACTTC
TRBV28	-	-	TRBJ2-3	CASSSSPGQNTQYF	TGTGCCAGCAGTTCCTCCCCTGGACAGAATACGCAGTATTTT
TRBV13	-	many	TRBJ2-7	CASSHTGTASYEQYF	TGTGCCAGCAGCCACACCGGGACGGCCTCCTACGAGCAGTACTTC
TRBV7-2	-	few	TRBJ2-3	CASSLVPSGIGADTQYF	TGTGCCAGCAGCTTAGTTCCTAGTGGCATTGGTGCAGATACGCAGTATTTT
TRBV28	-	-	TRBJ2-1	CASSLASGRRGNEQFF	TGTGCCAGCAGTTTGGCCTCGGGACGGCGGGGCAATGAGCAGTTCTTC
TRBV29-1	-	-	TRBJ2-7	CSVAQVLSYEQYF	TGCAGCGTTGCCCAGGTACTCTCCTACGAGCAGTACTTC
TRBV12-3/TRBV12-4	TRBD2	few	TRBJ2-1	CASSLGGRRGLGEQFF	TGTGCCAGCAGTTTAGGGGGCCGGCGGGGGTTGGGTGAGCAGTTCTTC
TRBV24-1	-	-	TRBJ2-1	CATSDPGFNEQFF	TGTGCCACCAGTGACCCCGGGTTCAATGAGCAGTTCTTC
TRBV29-1	-	-	TRBJ2-5	CSVDRRGPGNEQYF	TGCAGCGTGGATCGGCGGGGGCCTGGGAATGAGCAGTACTTC
TRBV4-2	TRBD2	-	TRBJ2-1	CASSQELAGINEQFF	TGTGCCAGCAGCCAAGAGCTAGCGGGTATCAATGAGCAGTTCTTC